This T cell receptor (beta chain) was obtained from a study of blood T cell repertoires in COVID-19. Clones were sequenced by immunoSEQ multiplex PCR, and TCRdb holds only the in-frame ones, with some missing. Of roughly 100,000 clones listed, approximately 89% were seen once; the top ten hold more than 9.5%. The clonotype comes from a man older than 75 with acute or convalescent COVID-19. Sequencing was carried out using peripheral blood.

CDR3 loop: CAISEPGEQFF. CDR3 DNA: TGTGCCATCAGTGAGCCGGGGGAGCAGTTCTTC. The chain uses TRBV10-3 and TRBJ2-1; weak D call: TRBD2 (5 bases). This CDR3 is built from 11 residues. The germline gives CDR1 ENHRY, CDR2 SYGVKD. V lost 2 bases to trimming and J lost 10 bases, with 6 bases between them.